This T cell receptor (beta chain) was observed in a study of shared clonotypes between healthy human individuals. Study at large: CD4 naive and CD4 memory each took three plates per donor, while CD8 naive took two and CD8 memory one.

As to this clone: Its target is not known.

Naive CD8 cells, CD45RO-negative and positively selected for CCR7, excluded terminally differentiated effector memory CD45RA+ cells. The study enrolled healthy HIV-negative adults without recent acute infections or vaccinations as donors. Method: immunoSEQ multiplex PCR; TCRdb's copy keeps in-frame clones and lacks some. The repertoire holds under 600,000 clones, with roughly 98% as singletons. General study findings and limits: Only a few donors were included, so the genetic and exposure-history diversity represented was limited. Some naive CD4 clonotypes, 4.5% to 5.5%, turned up in common across several donors.

The material sequenced was naive CD8+ T cells sorted from blood. This receptor was obtained from a man aged 30-40 years in good health.

The CDR3 sequence: CASSFGTEAFF. The CDR3 coding sequence is TGTGCCAGCAGCTTCGGCACTGAAGCTTTCTTT. The chain recombines TRBV13 with TRBJ1-1; D remains unclear. The V gene's germline CDR1 is PRHDT and CDR2 FYEKMQ (reference sequence). The CDR3 sequence is 11 residues long. Trimming removed 3 bases at V and 4 bases at J, with 3 bases between.